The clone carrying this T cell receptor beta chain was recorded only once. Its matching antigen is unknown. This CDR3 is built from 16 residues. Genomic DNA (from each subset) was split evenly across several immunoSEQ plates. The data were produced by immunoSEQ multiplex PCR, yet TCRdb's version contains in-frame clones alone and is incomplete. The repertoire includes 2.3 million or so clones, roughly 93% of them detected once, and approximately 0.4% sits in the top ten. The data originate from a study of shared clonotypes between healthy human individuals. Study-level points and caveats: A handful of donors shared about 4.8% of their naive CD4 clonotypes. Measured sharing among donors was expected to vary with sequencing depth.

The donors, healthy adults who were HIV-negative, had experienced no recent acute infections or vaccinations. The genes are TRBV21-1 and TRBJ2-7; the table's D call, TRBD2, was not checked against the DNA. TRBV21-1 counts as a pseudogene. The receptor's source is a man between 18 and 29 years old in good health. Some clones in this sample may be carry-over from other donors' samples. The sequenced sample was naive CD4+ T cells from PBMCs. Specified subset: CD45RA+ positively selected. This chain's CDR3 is CASPAGTSGSAYEQYF. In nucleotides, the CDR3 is TGTGCCAGCCCGGCCGGGACTAGCGGGAGTGCCTACGAGCAGTACTTC.